The 26 T cell receptor beta chains presented below share a single source sample, sequenced in a study of response to subunit inactivated influenza vaccine. A single record per CDR3 protein comes from TCRdb applying MiXCR to the RT-PCR reads. Among approximately 520,000 distinct CDR3 sequences listed, 25% were seen once. This specimen consisted of CD4+ T cells sorted from PBMCs, obtained less than 6 days after vaccination. The receptor source for this set is a middle-aged man who received an inactivated influenza vaccine.

The sample holds many counts of this clonotype. CDR3 DNA sequence: TGTGCCAGCAGCTTAGAGTCCCAGCAGTACTTC. Its protein is CASSLESQQYF. The V and J genes are TRBV7-2 and TRBJ2-7; D is uncertain. V was clipped by 1 base and J by 8 bases, with 6 bases between them. Germline values: CDR1 SGHTA, CDR2 FQGNSA. This CDR3 has 11 amino acids.

This clonotype has a count of ten or more. The chain combines TRBV4-2 with TRBJ2-3; D is perhaps TRBD1 or TRBD2 (6 bases each). In germline, CDR1 is LGHNA, CDR2 YNFKEQ. CDR3 length: 19 amino acids. Trimming left V 0 bases short and J 2 bases short, with 21 bases between. The CDR3: CASSQDETGAGDFTDTQYF. In DNA form, the CDR3 reads TGTGCCAGCAGCCAAGATGAGACGGGGGCGGGTGATTTCACAGATACGCAGTATTTT.

This clonotype was counted at least ten times. This chain joins TRBV6-1 and TRBJ2-6, with TRBD1 as a possible D gene (5 bases). Germline V gene sequence: CDR1 MNHNS, CDR2 SASEGT. The CDR3 has 17 residues. V gave up 6 bases and J gave up 1 base, with 16 bases separating them. The CDR3 here is CASRQVPVASGANVLTF. The DNA of the CDR3 is TGTGCCAGCAGACAGGTCCCCGTGGCTTCTGGGGCCAACGTCCTGACTTTC.

This clonotype has only a few counts. The chain links TRBV2 to TRBJ2-7; D might be TRBD1 (6 bases). The CDR3 covers 14 residues. Germline V lookup: CDR1 SNHLY, CDR2 FYNNEI. V gave up 6 bases and J gave up 0 bases, with 12 bases separating them. The CDR3 DNA follows: TGTGCCAGCAGGATCGGGACAACCTCCTACGAGCAGTACTTC. Translating gives CASRIGTTSYEQYF.

The J gene is TRBJ2-7, the V gene TRBV28; no firm D call. Germline-derived CDR1 and CDR2 are MDHEN and SYDVKM. The V end lost 4 bases, the J end lost 3 bases, and 7 bases lay between the germline ends. The CDR3 length is 12 residues. In DNA, the CDR3 is TGTGCCAGCAGTTCGGACGTCTACGAGCAGTACTTC. It is translated as CASSSDVYEQYF.

This clonotype was counted between two and nine times. This rearrangement joins TRBV20-1 to TRBJ2-7, with 8 bases lining up with TRBD1. Trimming cost V 1 base and J 1 base; bases outside gene matches: 6. Germline V gene data show CDR1 as DFQATT and CDR2 as SNEGSKA (reference sequence). The CDR3 totals 15 residues. The CDR3 DNA reads TGCAGTGCTAGAGCCGGGACAGGACTATCCTACGAGCAGTACTTC. Protein product: CSARAGTGLSYEQYF.

There are many counts of this clonotype. The V call is TRBV20-1, the J call TRBJ2-7, with D unresolved. Germline V gene data show CDR1 as DFQATT and CDR2 as SNEGSKA (reference sequence). CDR3 length: 12 residues. V was clipped by 3 bases and J by 0 bases, with 6 bases between them. Written as DNA, the CDR3 is TGCAGTGCTAGCCGGCTCTCCTACGAGCAGTACTTC. Protein: CSASRLSYEQYF.

This chain connects TRBV20-1 to TRBJ1-1, with 8 bases fitting TRBD1. CDR1 is DFQATT, CDR2 SNEGSKA, per germline (reference sequence). The V gene end was trimmed by 3 bases and the J gene end by 1 base; junction bases not matched to a gene: 4. The CDR3 length is 14 residues. Here the CDR3 reads CSASRGRANTEAFF. The CDR3 DNA reads as TGCAGTGCTAGCAGGGGGCGTGCGAACACTGAAGCTTTCTTT.

The chain carries TRBV7-2 and TRBJ2-1, with D perhaps TRBD1 (6 bases). The length of the CDR3 is 17 residues. V lost 0 bases to trimming and J lost 3 bases, with 15 bases between them. Per germline, CDR1 SGHTA and CDR2 FQGNSA. The CDR3 sequence: CASSLAAGQFDYNEQFF. The CDR3 nucleotides are TGTGCCAGCAGCTTAGCCGCTGGACAGTTCGACTACAATGAGCAGTTCTTC.

The rearrangement uses TRBV20-1 and TRBJ2-7, with D possibly matching TRBD1 (6 bases). The CDR3 is made up of 14 amino acids. The germline CDR1 and CDR2 sequences are DFQATT and SNEGSKA (reference sequence). Trimming shortened V by 5 bases and J by 2 bases, and 16 bases separated the two germline ends. This chain's CDR3 is CSAYRPDRAYEQYF. CDR3 DNA sequence: TGCAGTGCTTATCGACCGGACAGAGCCTACGAGCAGTACTTC.

The chain has TRBV7-2 and TRBJ2-3; 8 bases line up with TRBD1. Germline V gene sequence: CDR1 SGHTA, CDR2 FQGNSA. CDR3 length: 15 amino acids. Trimming took 6 bases from V and 4 from J; bases not matched to a gene: 9. The CDR3 region has the DNA TGTGCCAGCAGGGCCGGGACAGGTGTTGCAGATACGCAGTATTTT. This codes for CASRAGTGVADTQYF.

This clonotype came up a few times. The chain joins TRBV10-3 to TRBJ2-3, with no clear D. CDR1 and CDR2 from the germline V gene are ENHRY and SYGVKD. Trimming cost V 0 bases and J 6 bases, with 7 bases left between them. This CDR3 has 13 residues. CDR3 amino acids: CAISESMVDTQYF. The CDR3 DNA follows: TGTGCCATCAGTGAGTCGATGGTGGATACGCAGTATTTT.

The chain recombines TRBV6-5 with TRBJ1-1, with D possibly being TRBD1 (6 bases). CDR3 length equals 14 residues. Trimming took 0 bases from V and 3 from J, leaving 8 bases between them. The V gene's germline CDR1 is MNHEY and CDR2 SVGAGI. The CDR3 DNA sequence: TGTGCCAGCAGTTACTCATCAGGGGACACTGAAGCTTTCTTT. Amino acids: CASSYSSGDTEAFF.

The chain couples TRBV5-1 to TRBJ1-4, with D uncertain. The germline gives CDR1 SGHRS, CDR2 YFSETQ. V was pared by 2 bases and J by 4 bases, with 9 bases between. The CDR3 spans 14 residues. CDR3 sequence (DNA): TGCGCCAGCAGCTTAGGGATTATTAATGAAAAACTGTTTTTT. As protein: CASSLGIINEKLFF.

The CDR3: CASSYRTSGPQETQYF. CDR3 sequence (DNA): TGTGCCAGCAGTTACAGGACTAGCGGACCACAAGAGACCCAGTACTTC. The chain has TRBV6-2 or TRBV6-3 and TRBJ2-5; TRBD2 aligns across 10 bases. The CDR3 covers 16 residues. Trimming removed 2 bases from V and 2 bases from J; junction bases left unmatched: 5. Germline V CDR1 and CDR2: MNHEY, SVGEGT.

The V call is TRBV7-9, the J call TRBJ1-2; D might be TRBD1 (5 bases). Trimming took off 3 bases at V and 8 bases at J, with 16 bases between the two ends. This CDR3 has 14 residues. Germline V gene data show CDR1 as SEHNR and CDR2 as FQNEAQ (reference sequence). CDR3 loop: CASSLDWDGQGYTF. CDR3 DNA sequence: TGTGCCAGCAGCTTGGATTGGGACGGGCAAGGCTACACCTTC. Complete variable domain (other parts from reference TRBV7-9 and TRBJ1-2): DTGVSQNPRHKITKRGQNVTFRCDPISEHNRLYWYRQTLGQGPEFLTYFQNEAQLEKSRLLSDRFSAERPKGSFSTLEIQRTEQGDSAMYLCASSLDWDGQGYTFGSGTRLTVV.

The DNA for the CDR3 is TGTGCCACCAGCAGAGATTACCACACCTACGAGCAGTACTTC. Translated: CATSRDYHTYEQYF. This chain joins TRBV15 and TRBJ2-7; D gene ambiguous. The CDR3 length is 14 residues. The germline V gene encodes CDR1 LNHNV and CDR2 YYDKDF (reference sequence). Trimming pared 0 bases from V and 2 bases from J, leaving 8 bases between.

The V gene is TRBV10-3, the J gene TRBJ2-3; D remains ambiguous. Deletions cut 2 bases from V and 4 bases from J, with 4 bases between. The V gene's germline CDR1 is ENHRY and CDR2 SYGVKD. The CDR3 is 12 amino acids. CDR3 sequence: CAISEGADTQYF. The DNA of the CDR3 is TGTGCCATCAGTGAGGGGGCAGATACGCAGTATTTT.

The gene calls are TRBV7-9 and TRBJ2-7; D remains ambiguous. This CDR3 spans 12 amino acids. With 2 bases removed from V and 5 bases from J, the gap between germline ends came to 7 bases. Per the germline V gene, CDR1 is SEHNR and CDR2 is FQNEAQ (reference sequence). The CDR3: CASSLWTNEQYF. Here the CDR3 DNA reads TGTGCCAGCAGCTTATGGACGAACGAGCAGTACTTC.

This clonotype has only a few counts. The chain joins TRBV9 to TRBJ2-1, with 7 bases lining up with TRBD2. In germline, CDR1 is SGDLS, CDR2 YYNGEE. V lost 3 bases, J lost 2 bases, and 5 bases stayed unmatched. The CDR3 extends over 15 amino acids. CDR3 sequence: CASSGAGFPYNEQFF. Here the CDR3 DNA reads TGTGCCAGCAGCGGAGCGGGATTTCCCTACAATGAGCAGTTCTTC.

This rearrangement joins TRBV14 to TRBJ2-7; D is undetermined. Per the germline V gene, CDR1 is SGHDN and CDR2 is FVKESK. The V end lost 3 bases, the J end lost 9 bases, and 15 bases lay between the germline ends. This CDR3 is built from 13 residues. The CDR3 sequence: CASSQLAGLGQYF. CDR3 coding DNA: TGTGCCAGCAGCCAGCTCGCAGGCCTCGGGCAGTACTTC. The full variable domain, in which reference TRBV14 and TRBJ2-7 provide the parts outside the CDR3, is EAGVTQFPSHSVIEKGQTVTLRCDPISGHDNLYWYRRVMGKEIKFLLHFVKESKQDESGMPNNRFLAERTGGTYSTLKVQPAELEDSGVYFCASSQLAGLGQYFGPGTRLTVT.

In its sample, this clonotype was seen many times. This sequence joins TRBV28 and TRBJ2-1; the D is unclear. V shed 6 bases and J shed 10 bases, with 10 bases lying between them. The CDR3 totals 11 residues. Germline CDR1 reads MDHEN; CDR2 reads SYDVKM. CDR3 in amino acids: CASSPLREQFF. In DNA, the CDR3 is TGTGCCAGCAGCCCGTTAAGGGAGCAGTTCTTC.

The chain is built from TRBV12-3 or TRBV12-4 and TRBJ1-1, with a tentative D call TRBD1 (6 bases). CDR3 length: 14 amino acids. V was cut by 6 bases and J by 3 bases, with 14 bases left in between. The CDR3 protein is CASRLLTGDTEAFF. In DNA, the CDR3 is TGTGCCAGCAGGCTTCTGACAGGAGACACTGAAGCTTTCTTT.

The sample holds a few counts of this clonotype. V gene TRBV7-2 combines with J gene TRBJ2-5; maybe TRBD1 (5 bases). CDR1 is SGHTA and CDR2 is FQGNSA in the germline V gene. V shed 3 bases and J shed 5 bases, with 13 bases lying between them. CDR3 length equals 14 residues. CDR3 DNA sequence: TGTGCCAGCAGCTTGGCAGGGTTCTGGGAGACCCAGTACTTC. Translated, it gives CASSLAGFWETQYF.

The V gene is TRBV28, the J gene TRBJ2-5; D call uncertain. This CDR3 has 11 residues. Trimming removed 6 bases from V and 4 bases from J, with 6 bases in between. The V gene's germline CDR1 is MDHEN and CDR2 SYDVKM. This CDR3 reads CASRTGETQYF. The CDR3 DNA reads TGTGCCAGCAGGACCGGAGAGACCCAGTACTTC. Based on the CDR3 plus reference TRBV28 and TRBJ2-5, the full variable domain is DVKVTQSSRYLVKRTGEKVFLECVQDMDHENMFWYRQDPGLGLRLIYFSYDVKMKEKGDIPEGYSVSREKKERFSLILESASTNQTSMYLCASRTGETQYFGPGTRLLVL.

The rearrangement links TRBV7-9 to TRBJ2-1, with D tentatively TRBD1 (5 bases). The length of the CDR3 is 16 residues. In germline, CDR1 is SEHNR, CDR2 FQNEAQ (reference sequence). V dropped 1 base and J dropped 0 bases, with 10 bases sitting between them. The CDR3 spells CASSLGQMLSYNEQFF. In DNA, the CDR3 is TGTGCCAGCAGCTTAGGACAGATGCTCTCCTACAATGAGCAGTTCTTC.